A selection of T cell receptor beta chains follows, all from one sample in a study of blood T cell repertoires in COVID-19. Data came from immunoSEQ multiplex PCR; TCRdb stores just in-frame clones and leaves some out. The data show 140,000 to 150,000 clones, around 86% seen once. The sample taken for sequencing was peripheral blood. The receptors originated from a human donor in a cohort sampled during active COVID-19. CDR3s include the opening cysteine and the closing phenylalanine or tryptophan. The D gene is left open where the match is weak. Clone size is stated in some rows and not others, as once, few, many or a class when expanded.

TRBD2,once,TRBJ2-5,TRBV10-3,TGTGCCATCAGTGAGCCGCCGGGACTAGCGGGAGTACGGGAGACCCAGTACTTC,CAISEPPGLAGVRETQYF
TRBD1,NA,TRBJ1-1,TRBV4-3,TGCGCCAGCAGCCAAGATAGGGGGACAGGGCTTAGAACAGCCATGAACACTGAAGCTTTCTTT,CASSQDRGTGLRTAMNTEAFF
TRBD1,NA,TRBJ2-2,TRBV6-4,TGTGCCAGCTCTCCGGGACAGGGACGCGGCGGCGGCGGGGAGCTGTTTTTT,CASSPGQGRGGGGELFF
TRBD1,once,TRBJ2-1,TRBV7-2,TGTGCCAGCAGCTTAAGGGGCTCCGGGACAGGGTACCACAATGAGCAGTTCTTC,CASSLRGSGTGYHNEQFF
TRBD2,NA,TRBJ2-1,TRBV5-4,TGTGCCAGCCGCGCTGGGGGAGGGCCGGCCTACAATGAGCAGTTCTTC,CASRAGGGPAYNEQFF
NA,few,TRBJ2-7,TRBV29-1,TGCAGCGTTGAAGGGGGGCAGGGAGTAAGCGAGCAGTACTTC,CSVEGGQGVSEQYF
NA,NA,TRBJ1-2,TRBV7-2,TGTGCCAGCAGCCTTGGGACCACAGGGGGCTACACCTTC,CASSLGTTGGYTF
TRBD2,NA,TRBJ2-7,TRBV7-9,TGTGCCAGCAGCTTAGGTAGCGGGAGCTACGAGCAGTACTTC,CASSLGSGSYEQYF
TRBD2,NA,TRBJ2-7,TRBV4-1,TGCGCCAGCAGCCCTCCCGGGACTAGCATCTACGAGCAGTACTTC,CASSPPGTSIYEQYF
TRBD1,few,TRBJ1-1,TRBV10-3,TGTGCCATCAGCGACCAAGGGACAGTCCATGAAGCTTTCTTT,CAISDQGTVHEAFF
TRBD1,NA,TRBJ2-7,TRBV15,TGTGCCACCAGCAAACAGACAGGGGTCCCCTACGAGCAGTACTTC,CATSKQTGVPYEQYF
TRBD1,NA,TRBJ2-7,TRBV5-1,TGCGCCAGCAGCTTGGGGCACCGGGACAGCACCTACGAGCAGTACTTC,CASSLGHRDSTYEQYF
NA,NA,TRBJ1-2,TRBV7-9,TGTGCCAGCAGCTTAACAGGAGTTAACTATGGCTACACCTTC,CASSLTGVNYGYTF
NA,NA,TRBJ1-4,TRBV5-1,TGCGCCACCCAGGGGACCCCTGGCGAAAAACTGTTTTTT,CATQGTPGEKLFF
TRBD2,NA,TRBJ2-7,TRBV2,TGTGCCAGCACACCGATAGCGGGAGGATCCTACGAGCAGTACTTC,CASTPIAGGSYEQYF
TRBD1,NA,TRBJ1-2,TRBV28,TGTGCCAGCAGTATCGACAGGGGGACGAACTATGGCTACACCTTC,CASSIDRGTNYGYTF
NA,few,TRBJ2-1,TRBV7-3,TGTGCCAGCAGCTTGGAGAGATTCAATGAGCAGTTCTTC,CASSLERFNEQFF
NA,once,TRBJ2-7,TRBV6-2/TRBV6-3,TGTGCCAGCAGTTCTCAGGGGATCCGCCGCCACTACGAGCAGTACTTC,CASSSQGIRRHYEQYF
TRBD2,NA,TRBJ2-2,TRBV24-1,TGTGCCACCAGTGATTTTGGTGGGAGGGCGTACACCGGGGAGCTGTTTTTT,CATSDFGGRAYTGELFF
NA,NA,TRBJ1-3,TRBV9,TGTGCCAGCACCCCGGGGGGGAGCTCTGGAAACACCATATATTTT,CASTPGGSSGNTIYF
TRBD2,NA,TRBJ2-6,TRBV6-5,TGTGCCAGCAGTTTAGCGGGGGACAGGGCCAACGTCCTGACTTTC,CASSLAGDRANVLTF
TRBD1,NA,TRBJ2-1,TRBV6-1,TGTGCCAGCAGTGAACGGGACAGGGGTGTAAGTAAGCAGTTCTTC,CASSERDRGVSKQFF
TRBD1,NA,TRBJ2-1,TRBV18,TGTGCCAGCTCACCAAGCCCGGACAGGGCGAATGAGCAGTTCTTC,CASSPSPDRANEQFF